This T cell receptor beta chain derives from a study of cytomegalovirus exposure and HLA in healthy donors. Study information: The approximately 120 validation repertoires were reported in a later analysis to have been generated on the same platform as the approximately 700 first-cohort repertoires.

The method was immunoSEQ multiplex PCR; TCRdb's version includes in-frame clones alone and lacks a portion of them. Of about 400,000 clones listed, roughly 88% are singletons. This clone was seen a handful of times. Per germline, CDR1 MDHEN and CDR2 SYDVKM. V was pared by 2 bases and J by 7 bases, with 11 bases between. CDR3 length: 13 residues. The TCR sequence derives from a woman in her late teens or twenties in good health and CMV-seronegative. Material for sequencing was PBMCs. This rearrangement joins TRBV28 to TRBJ1-2, with TRBD1 as a possible D gene (6 bases). CDR3 nucleotide sequence: TGTGCCAGCAGTTTACACGGCAGGGGTGGCTACACCTTC. This codes for CASSLHGRGGYTF.